The present T cell receptor (beta chain) was sequenced within a study of identical twins' blood T cells. Across the whole study: About 6 alpha and roughly six beta libraries together yielded about 50 million reads.

This clonotype was detected only a few times. The antigen remains undetermined. TCRdb recomputed calls from the 5' RACE reads with MiXCR, one row per CDR3 protein. The sample records a few hundred thousand distinct CDR3 sequences, 25% to 35% being singletons. The study's findings and limits: Each donor's most abundant TCRbeta clonotypes shared more CDR3 sequences with her twin than unrelated donors. V gene usage reportedly matched far better within twin pairs than unrelated donors.

Trimming left V 4 bases short and J 4 bases short, with 13 bases between. Germline CDR1 LNHDA, CDR2 SQIVND (reference sequence). This CDR3 region has 15 residues. This receptor was identified in a woman aged 18-55 years in good health. The V call is TRBV19, the J call TRBJ1-4, with D possibly being TRBD1 (5 bases). Specimen: PBMCs. The CDR3 DNA reads TGTGCCAGTAGTAGCTACAGGTCCATTAATGAAAAACTGTTTTTT. This sequence encodes CASSSYRSINEKLFF.